The 24 T cell receptor beta chains below were found in one sample sequenced in a study of blood T cell repertoires in COVID-19. This table comes from immunoSEQ multiplex PCR, and its TCRdb copy is limited to in-frame clones, with some not included. The sample consists of 100,000 to 150,000 clones, 74% of them appearing once. Sample: peripheral blood. The receptors were sampled from a man aged 80 or over with COVID-19, enrolled during active disease.

The V gene is TRBV4-1, the J gene TRBJ1-2, with 8 positions matching TRBD1. Trimming took 0 bases from V and 6 from J; bases not matched to a gene: 6. Germline loops: CDR1 MGHRA, CDR2 YSYEKL. The CDR3 totals 15 residues. The CDR3 region is CASSQDARQGNGYTF. The CDR3 DNA reads as TGCGCCAGCAGCCAAGACGCTCGACAGGGGAATGGCTACACCTTC.

The V gene is TRBV19, the J gene TRBJ1-2, with D possibly TRBD1 on 5 matching bases. Germline loops: CDR1 LNHDA, CDR2 SQIVND (reference sequence). There are 15 residues in the CDR3. The V end was cut by 5 bases, the J end by 3 bases, with 16 bases between. As DNA, the CDR3 is TGTGCCAGTAGTGTCCCGATGTGGGGGGACTATGGCTACACCTTC. Its translation is CASSVPMWGDYGYTF. Together with reference TRBV19 and TRBJ1-2, the CDR3 gives the full variable domain: DGGITQSPKYLFRKEGQNVTLSCEQNLNHDAMYWYRQDPGQGLRLIYYSQIVNDFQKGDIAEGYSVSREKKESFPLTVTSAQKNPTAFYLCASSVPMWGDYGYTFGSGTRLTVV.

The chain links TRBV12-2 to TRBJ1-5; the DNA was not compared with TRBD1, the D call given in the table. TRBV12-2 is annotated as a pseudogene. CDR3 length: 19 amino acids. This chain's CDR3 is CASRPPRTGQCNCDQPQHF. CDR3 DNA: TGTGCAAGTCGCCCTCCACGGACAGGGCAGTGTAATTGTGATCAGCCCCAGCATTTT.

This clone came up a few times. The V and J genes are TRBV18 and TRBJ1-1, with 7 bases aligning to TRBD1. Losses at the gene ends were 3 bases for V and 1 base for J; bases not matched to a gene: 5. The CDR3 is 15 amino acids. CDR1 and CDR2 from the germline V gene are KGHSH and LQKENI. The CDR3 reads CASSPWTGSNTEAFF. The DNA of the CDR3 is TGTGCCAGCTCACCTTGGACAGGATCGAACACTGAAGCTTTCTTT. Complete variable domain (other parts from reference TRBV18 and TRBJ1-1): NAGVMQNPRHLVRRRGQEARLRCSPMKGHSHVYWYRQLPEEGLKFMVYLQKENIIDESGMPKERFSAEFPKEGPSILRIQQVVRGDSAAYFCASSPWTGSNTEAFFGQGTRLTVV.

The CDR3 DNA reads as TGTGCCAGTAGTATTAGTTTATACAATGAGCAGTTCTTC. This translates into CASSISLYNEQFF. The chain uses TRBV19 and TRBJ2-1; D remains unclear. V dropped 3 bases and J dropped 4 bases, with 7 bases sitting between them. The CDR3 spans 13 residues. Germline V lookup: CDR1 LNHDA, CDR2 SQIVND (reference sequence).

This clone was recorded a few times. The V gene is TRBV30, the J gene TRBJ1-6; D gene unclear. V was clipped by 2 bases and J by 6 bases, with 20 bases between them. The CDR3 has 17 residues. Germline V gene data show CDR1 as GTSNPN and CDR2 as SVGIG (reference sequence). The CDR3 reads CAWSPAISGLGNSPLHF. As DNA, the CDR3 is TGTGCCTGGAGTCCGGCGATATCTGGGCTTGGTAATTCACCCCTCCACTTT.

This clone was recorded only once. V is TRBV2 and J is TRBJ2-1, with a weak D call TRBD2 (5 bases). Germline CDR1 SNHLY, CDR2 FYNNEI. With 6 bases removed from V and 9 bases from J, the gap between germline ends came to 15 bases. The CDR3 is 13 amino acids. The DNA for the CDR3 is TGTGCCAGCAGGATTTATCTAGCCGGTGAGCAGTTCTTC. This sequence encodes CASRIYLAGEQFF.

V and J are TRBV6-1 and TRBJ1-5; D gene ambiguous. The CDR3 runs 16 residues. The V end was cut by 0 bases, the J end by 0 bases, with 9 bases between. Germline CDR1 is MNHNS and CDR2 is SASEGT. The CDR3 protein is CASSEAAARSNQPQHF. The CDR3 DNA reads TGTGCCAGCAGTGAAGCGGCCGCCCGTAGCAATCAGCCCCAGCATTTT.

The chain has TRBV7-8 and TRBJ2-1; 9 bases fit TRBD2. Germline V gene data show CDR1 as SGHVS and CDR2 as FQNEAQ. This CDR3 spans 17 amino acids. V dropped 7 bases and J dropped 7; count of bases not matched to a gene: 17. The CDR3 bases are TGTGCCAGCATCCCGAGAGCCGGGACTAGCAAGTCGAATGAGCAGTTCTTC. Protein: CASIPRAGTSKSNEQFF. The whole variable domain, filled in from reference TRBV7-8 and TRBJ2-1, reads GAGVSQSPRYKVAKRGQDVALRCDPISGHVSLFWYQQALGQGPEFLTYFQNEAQLDKSGLPSDRFFAERPEGSVSTLKIQRTQQEDSAVYLCASIPRAGTSKSNEQFFGPGTRLTVL.

V and J are TRBV7-9 and TRBJ2-7; a possible D gene is TRBD2 (6 bases). This CDR3 contains 12 residues. Trimming left V 5 bases short and J 7 bases short, with 12 bases between. Germline CDR1 is SEHNR and CDR2 is FQNEAQ (reference sequence). CDR3 nucleotides: TGTGCCAGCAGCCGTCCGGCGGGGGAGCAGTACTTC. The encoded protein is CASSRPAGEQYF. Drawing the rest from reference TRBV7-9 and TRBJ2-7, the complete variable domain is DTGVSQNPRHKITKRGQNVTFRCDPISEHNRLYWYRQTLGQGPEFLTYFQNEAQLEKSRLLSDRFSAERPKGSFSTLEIQRTEQGDSAMYLCASSRPAGEQYFGPGTRLTVT.

The rearrangement uses TRBV13 and TRBJ2-7; possibly TRBD2 for D (6 bases). The CDR3 loop spans 16 amino acids. Trimming shortened V by 1 base and J by 1 base, and 14 bases separated the two germline ends. The germline V gene encodes CDR1 PRHDT and CDR2 FYEKMQ (reference sequence). The chain's CDR3 is CASSLEGGEGSYEQYF. The DNA of the CDR3 is TGTGCCAGCAGCTTAGAGGGCGGGGAAGGGTCCTACGAGCAGTACTTC. Drawing the rest from reference TRBV13 and TRBJ2-7, the complete variable domain is AAGVIQSPRHLIKEKRETATLKCYPIPRHDTVYWYQQGPGQDPQFLISFYEKMQSDKGSIPDRFSAQQFSDYHSELNMSSLELGDSALYFCASSLEGGEGSYEQYFGPGTRLTVT.

The rearrangement links TRBV21-1 to TRBJ2-1; the D call in the table, TRBD2, was not verified against the DNA. TRBV21-1 is noted as a pseudogene. The length of the CDR3 is 16 residues. The CDR3 here is CASSFPAEAGYNEQFF. CDR3 nucleotide sequence: TGTGCCAGCAGCTTTCCCGCTGAAGCGGGGTACAATGAGCAGTTCTTC.

V usage is TRBV12-5 and J usage is TRBJ1-2; no firm D call. V was shortened by 1 base and J by 6 bases, with 6 bases between the two germline ends. The germline V gene has CDR1 LGHNT and CDR2 FRNRAP. The CDR3 is 12 amino acids. CDR3: CASGLALNGYTF. The CDR3 DNA sequence: TGTGCTAGTGGTTTGGCCCTTAATGGCTACACCTTC.

Here the CDR3 reads CAISDPTRGQARGTEAFF. The CDR3 coding sequence is TGTGCCATCAGTGACCCTACGAGGGGACAGGCCCGGGGCACTGAAGCTTTCTTT. This sequence joins TRBV10-3 and TRBJ1-1; 8 bases line up with TRBD1. The V segment lost 3 bases and the J segment 4 bases; nucleotides outside the gene matches: 16. Germline values: CDR1 ENHRY, CDR2 SYGVKD. There are 18 residues in the CDR3.

The chain employs TRBV6-5 and TRBJ2-3; 10 bases agree with TRBD2. Trimming at V came to 2 bases and at J to 2 bases, leaving 4 bases not matched to a gene. From germline, CDR1 is MNHEY and CDR2 SVGAGI. The CDR3 extends over 16 amino acids. The CDR3 spells CASSYRLAGVTDTQYF. As DNA, the CDR3 is TGTGCCAGCAGTTACCGCCTAGCGGGAGTCACAGATACGCAGTATTTT.

The V call is TRBV16, the J call TRBJ1-2; 9 bases map to TRBD1. V dropped 4 bases and J dropped 2; count of bases not matched to a gene: 2. This CDR3 has 14 amino acids. Germline loops: CDR1 KGHSY, CDR2 FQNENV. CDR3 protein: CASSPDRGNYGYTF. The CDR3 DNA sequence: TGTGCCAGCAGCCCAGACAGGGGGAACTATGGCTACACCTTC.

The CDR3 sequence is CASSGGGPYEQYF. CDR3 nucleotide sequence: TGTGCCAGCAGTGGGGGGGGACCCTACGAGCAGTACTTC. V usage is TRBV28 and J usage is TRBJ2-7, with 7 positions matching TRBD2. The J segment lost 2 bases and the V segment lost 5 bases, leaving 3 bases of the junction unmatched. The length of the CDR3 is 13 residues. CDR1 is MDHEN and CDR2 is SYDVKM in the germline V gene.

The chain employs TRBV7-2 and TRBJ2-1, with D maybe TRBD2 (5 bases). The CDR3 totals 15 residues. Per the germline V gene, CDR1 is SGHTA and CDR2 is FQGNSA. V was shortened by 5 bases and J by 5 bases, with 16 bases between the two germline ends. CDR3 protein: CASSLVPGGNNEQFF. The DNA for the CDR3 is TGTGCCAGCAGCCTGGTACCAGGAGGTAACAATGAGCAGTTCTTC.

This clone was recorded once. The chain combines TRBV6-1 with TRBJ2-3; TRBD1 matches 9 bases. J was trimmed by 2 bases and V by 6 bases; bases with no gene match: 6. CDR1 is MNHNS, CDR2 SASEGT, per germline. The CDR3 has 15 amino acids. The CDR3 reads CASRDRGSSTDTQYF. CDR3 sequence (DNA): TGTGCCAGCAGGGACAGGGGTTCCTCCACAGATACGCAGTATTTT.

This clone was observed a single time. This sequence joins TRBV7-9 and TRBJ1-4; D not resolved. The CDR3 spans 16 residues. Trimming took off 5 bases at V and 3 bases at J, with 16 bases between the two ends. Germline CDR1 reads SEHNR; CDR2 reads FQNEAQ (reference sequence). The CDR3 coding sequence is TGTGCCAGCAGCCTAGGCTTGAATACGGCTAATGAAAAACTGTTTTTT. Translated, it gives CASSLGLNTANEKLFF. The complete variable domain, with remaining parts taken from reference TRBV7-9 and TRBJ1-4, reads DTGVSQNPRHKITKRGQNVTFRCDPISEHNRLYWYRQTLGQGPEFLTYFQNEAQLEKSRLLSDRFSAERPKGSFSTLEIQRTEQGDSAMYLCASSLGLNTANEKLFFGSGTQLSVL.

This clone was recorded only once. The chain carries TRBV5-1 and TRBJ1-4; D call uncertain. V lost 5 bases to trimming and J lost 1 base, with 6 bases between them. The CDR3 length is 13 residues. CDR1 SGHRS and CDR2 YFSETQ come from the germline V gene. CDR3 region: CASRAETNEKLFF. The CDR3 nucleotides are TGCGCCAGCAGAGCCGAAACTAATGAAAAACTGTTTTTT.

V and J are TRBV19 and TRBJ2-7; a possible D gene is TRBD2 (6 bases). Germline lookup yields CDR1 LNHDA and CDR2 SQIVND (reference sequence). The V end lost 9 bases, the J end lost 5 bases, and 17 bases lay between the germline ends. There are 13 residues in the CDR3. CDR3 protein: CASSGTFRHEQYF. Written as DNA, the CDR3 is TGTGCCAGCTCCGGGACTTTCCGGCACGAGCAGTACTTC.

In this sample, this clone turned up a few times. The J gene is TRBJ2-1, the V gene TRBV19, with 14 bases matching TRBD2. V gave up 5 bases and J gave up 2 bases; unmatched junction bases: 8. Germline CDR1 LNHDA, CDR2 SQIVND (reference sequence). The length of the CDR3 is 18 residues. The CDR3: CASSLGLAGETTYNEQFF. The CDR3 nucleotides are TGTGCCAGTAGTCTGGGACTAGCGGGAGAGACCACCTACAATGAGCAGTTCTTC.

The rearrangement links TRBV28 to TRBJ2-5; 10 nucleotides line up with TRBD2. V lost 4 bases to trimming and J lost 6 bases; unmatched junction nucleotides: 17. The CDR3 is made up of 18 amino acids. Germline assignment: CDR1 MDHEN and CDR2 SYDVKM. The CDR3, as DNA: TGTGCCAGCAGTTCAGGAACCGTCCAGCGGGAGGGTTGGCAGACCCAGTACTTC. This translates into CASSSGTVQREGWQTQYF.